These 5 T cell receptor beta chains share one sample of origin, sequenced in a study of blood T cell repertoires in COVID-19. The table came from immunoSEQ multiplex PCR; TCRdb's copy has only in-frame clones and leaves some out. The sample yields about 91,000 clones, almost 90% seen once. The sequenced sample was peripheral blood. The receptor set was obtained from a woman in her 70s with acute or convalescent COVID-19.

V and J are TRBV4-1 and TRBJ1-4, with TRBD1 identical over 9 bases. The germline V gene encodes CDR1 MGHRA and CDR2 YSYEKL. The V segment lost 8 bases and the J segment 8 bases; nucleotides outside the gene matches: 9. The CDR3 runs to 14 residues. In DNA, the CDR3 is TGCGCCAGCGGCGACACAGGGGGCTGGGAAAAACTGTTTTTT. Translation: CASGDTGGWEKLFF.

The chain has TRBV9 and TRBJ2-7; perhaps TRBD1 as D (6 bases). With 0 bases removed from V and 2 bases from J, the gap between germline ends came to 9 bases. The CDR3 has 14 residues. In germline, CDR1 is SGDLS, CDR2 YYNGEE. Here the CDR3 reads CASSVGQAAYEQYF. The CDR3 DNA reads TGTGCCAGCAGCGTAGGACAGGCGGCCTACGAGCAGTACTTC.

This clone has a single count. V is TRBV28 and J is TRBJ2-1, with unresolved D. Looked up from germline, CDR1 is MDHEN and CDR2 is SYDVKM. This CDR3 has 11 residues. The V end lost 6 bases, the J end lost 9 bases, and 9 bases lay between the germline ends. CDR3 residues: CASSLRGEQFF. CDR3 DNA: TGTGCCAGCAGCTTACGAGGTGAGCAGTTCTTC.

This chain uses TRBV27 with TRBJ2-1, with 7 bases identical to TRBD2. Per the germline V gene, CDR1 is MNHEY and CDR2 is SMNVEV (reference sequence). The CDR3 totals 16 residues. Trimming took 8 bases from V and 8 from J; bases not matched to a gene: 18. CDR3 region: CASFRVPGLTTDEQFF. The CDR3, as DNA: TGTGCCAGCTTCAGGGTCCCGGGACTAACTACTGATGAGCAGTTCTTC.

This chain links TRBV11-2 with TRBJ1-1, with D tentatively TRBD1 (5 bases). The CDR3 extends over 16 amino acids. The germline V gene has CDR1 SGHAT and CDR2 FQNNGV. Trimming cost V 2 bases and J 1 base, with 14 bases left between them. The CDR3, as DNA: TGTGCCAGCAGCTTACGGTGGGGGGATAGGAACACTGAAGCTTTCTTT. Its translation is CASSLRWGDRNTEAFF.